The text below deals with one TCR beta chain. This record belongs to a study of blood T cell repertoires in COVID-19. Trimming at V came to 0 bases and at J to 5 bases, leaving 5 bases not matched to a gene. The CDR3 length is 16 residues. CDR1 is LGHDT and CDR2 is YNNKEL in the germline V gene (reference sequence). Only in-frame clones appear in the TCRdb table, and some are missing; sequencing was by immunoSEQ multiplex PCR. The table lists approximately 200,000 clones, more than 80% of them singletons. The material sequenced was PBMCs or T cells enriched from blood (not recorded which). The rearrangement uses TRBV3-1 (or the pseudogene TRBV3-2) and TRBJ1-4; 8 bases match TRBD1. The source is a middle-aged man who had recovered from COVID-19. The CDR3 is CASSQDGPGGNEKLFF. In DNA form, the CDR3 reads TGTGCCAGCAGCCAAGATGGGCCAGGGGGCAATGAAAAACTGTTTTTT.